This T cell receptor beta chain appears in the sequencing data of a study of blood T cell repertoires in COVID-19. The V end lost 4 bases, the J end lost 4 bases, and 8 bases lay between the germline ends. This CDR3 comprises 13 residues. Germline V gene lookup returns CDR1 SGDLS and CDR2 YYNGEE. Clones were sequenced by immunoSEQ multiplex PCR, and TCRdb holds only the in-frame ones, with some missing. Counted here are 250,000 or so clones, roughly 89% occurring once; the ten biggest clones make up 1.5% to 1.9%. This clonotype was obtained from a woman in her 40s who had recovered from COVID-19. Material for sequencing was peripheral blood. The chain is built from TRBV9 and TRBJ2-2; the D is unclear. The CDR3, as DNA: TGTGCCAGCAGCCCCCCCCGCACCGGGGAGCTGTTTTTT. This sequence encodes CASSPPRTGELFF. The entire variable domain, with the rest obtained from reference TRBV9 and TRBJ2-2, is as follows: DSGVTQTPKHLITATGQRVTLRCSPRSGDLSVYWYQQSLDQGLQFLIQYYNGEERAKGNILERFSAQQFPDLHSELNLSSLELGDSALYFCASSPPRTGELFFGEGSRLTVL.